This passage covers 29 T cell receptor beta chains from one sample sequenced in a study of control samples from healthy donors and cancer patients. Sequencing was performed with immunoSEQ multiplex PCR; in TCRdb, only in-frame clones are kept and a portion is missing. Of about 120,000 clones in the sample, roughly 94% were seen once. Sequencing was performed on blood. Source of these receptors: a man younger than 45 in good health.

The chain couples TRBV9 to TRBJ2-3, with D possibly matching TRBD1 (6 bases). V lost 4 bases to trimming and J lost 0 bases, with 12 bases between them. The germline CDR1 and CDR2 sequences are SGDLS and YYNGEE. This CDR3 is 15 amino acids long. The CDR3 nucleotides read TGTGCCAGCAGCCCTCAGGGGCTAAGCACAGATACGCAGTATTTT. It encodes CASSPQGLSTDTQYF.

This chain uses TRBV13 with TRBJ2-7, with D possibly TRBD2 on 6 matching bases. CDR3 length: 12 amino acids. Trimming took 5 bases from V and 5 from J, leaving 10 bases between them. Germline values: CDR1 PRHDT, CDR2 FYEKMQ (reference sequence). This chain's CDR3 is CASSTRLDEQYF. The DNA for the CDR3 is TGTGCCAGCAGCACACGACTAGACGAGCAGTACTTC.

The J gene is TRBJ1-6, the V gene TRBV27; D may be TRBD1 (5 bases). The V and J ends lost 5 bases and 2 bases respectively, with 16 bases between them. The CDR3 consists of 17 residues. Germline values: CDR1 MNHEY, CDR2 SMNVEV (reference sequence). CDR3: CASSPRDPGAYNSPLHF. The CDR3 nucleotides read TGTGCCAGCAGTCCCCGGGATCCGGGGGCCTATAATTCACCCCTCCACTTT.

The V call is TRBV25-1, the J call TRBJ1-3, with 7 positions matching TRBD1. With 4 bases clipped from V and 4 bases from J, the junction kept 4 bases outside the gene matches. The CDR3 extends over 14 amino acids. The V gene's germline CDR1 is MGHDK and CDR2 SYGVNS. The CDR3 region has the DNA TGTGCCAGCAGTGGGGACAGTACCGGAAACACCATATATTTT. Its translation is CASSGDSTGNTIYF.

The chain has TRBV7-2 and TRBJ2-7, with D perhaps TRBD1 or TRBD2 (5 bases each). With 0 bases removed from V and 3 bases from J, the gap between germline ends came to 12 bases. Germline CDR1 and CDR2: SGHTA and FQGNSA. The CDR3 loop spans 15 amino acids. The DNA of the CDR3 is TGTGCCAGCAGCTTAGCAGGTGGGACCAACTACGAGCAGTACTTC. This translates into CASSLAGGTNYEQYF.

The V and J genes are TRBV5-1 and TRBJ2-7, with 8 bases that match TRBD1. Trimming took 0 bases from V and 7 from J; bases not matched to a gene: 9. Germline loops: CDR1 SGHRS, CDR2 YFSETQ. The CDR3 covers 15 residues. The CDR3 region is CASSLDRRGLWEQYF. CDR3 nucleotides: TGCGCCAGCAGCTTGGATCGCAGGGGGCTATGGGAGCAGTACTTC.

The rearrangement joins TRBV4-1 to TRBJ2-7; TRBD1 agrees at 9 bases. The germline V gene encodes CDR1 MGHRA and CDR2 YSYEKL. This CDR3 is 13 amino acids long. V lost 6 bases to trimming and J lost 4 bases; unmatched junction nucleotides: 4. The CDR3 region is CASSSDRGYEQYF. The CDR3 coding sequence is TGCGCCAGCAGTTCCGACAGGGGGTACGAGCAGTACTTC.

The chain employs TRBV5-4 and TRBJ2-7; 10 bases fit TRBD2. V lost 1 base to trimming and J lost 3 bases; unmatched junction nucleotides: 4. The CDR3 is made up of 15 amino acids. The germline gives CDR1 SGHNT, CDR2 YYREEE (reference sequence). The CDR3 DNA follows: TGTGCCAGCAGCTTGTCTAGCGGGGGCAACTACGAGCAGTACTTC. It specifies CASSLSSGGNYEQYF.

The sample holds one count of this clone. The rearrangement links TRBV12-3 or TRBV12-4 to TRBJ1-1, with unresolved D. The germline V and J ends were trimmed by 5 bases and 2 bases, with 6 bases remaining between them. The CDR3 consists of 12 residues. The CDR3 protein is CASSDTNTEAFF. CDR3 sequence (DNA): TGTGCCAGCAGTGATACTAACACTGAAGCTTTCTTT.

V is TRBV6-6 and J is TRBJ1-1; a possible D gene is TRBD1 (5 bases). Per germline, CDR1 MNHNY and CDR2 SVGAGI (reference sequence). V shed 8 bases and J shed 6 bases, with 10 bases lying between them. The CDR3 is 11 amino acids. The CDR3 reads CASQRGAEAFF. CDR3 nucleotide sequence: TGTGCCAGCCAGCGGGGCGCTGAAGCTTTCTTT.

The rearrangement uses TRBV6-5 and TRBJ2-7; D is perhaps TRBD1 (5 bases). The CDR3 runs 12 residues. V was shortened by 6 bases and J by 2 bases, with 8 bases between the two germline ends. Germline CDR1 is MNHEY and CDR2 is SVGAGI. The CDR3 DNA follows: TGTGCCAGCAGCGACAGCACCTACGAGCAGTACTTC. Translating gives CASSDSTYEQYF.

This sequence joins TRBV7-2 and TRBJ2-1; the D gene is possibly TRBD2 (6 bases). The ends were cut back, 5 bases at V and 8 bases at J, with 16 bases in the middle. This CDR3 comprises 14 residues. Germline V gene data show CDR1 as SGHTA and CDR2 as FQGNSA. The CDR3 DNA reads TGTGCCAGCAGCCACGGGACTCTCTTCCATGAGCAGTTCTTC. This encodes CASSHGTLFHEQFF.

The chain couples TRBV5-1 to TRBJ1-2; D is uncertain. CDR1 is SGHRS and CDR2 is YFSETQ in the germline V gene. Deletions cut 2 bases from V and 1 base from J, with 9 bases between. The CDR3 sequence is 14 residues long. The CDR3 region is CASSLGLLNYGYTF. The CDR3 DNA follows: TGCGCCAGCAGCTTAGGACTCCTTAACTATGGCTACACCTTC.

The CDR3 DNA follows: TGTGCCAGCAGCCAAAGGGATATGGACCCAGACGAAGAGACCCAGTACTTC. It codes for CASSQRDMDPDEETQYF. The rearrangement links TRBV3-1 (or the pseudogene TRBV3-2) to TRBJ2-5, with D unresolved. CDR1 and CDR2 (germline): LGHDT, YNNKEL (reference sequence). This CDR3 is 17 amino acids long. The V end was cut by 2 bases, the J end by 3 bases, with 19 bases between.

This clone has a single count. V and J are TRBV10-3 and TRBJ1-6, with D uncertain. This CDR3 has 15 amino acids. Germline CDR1 is ENHRY and CDR2 is SYGVKD. Trimming removed 4 bases at V and 6 bases at J, with 13 bases between. CDR3 nucleotide sequence: TGTGCCATCAGTGTCCGACCAGACGGTAATTCACCCCTCCACTTT. It yields the protein CAISVRPDGNSPLHF.

This rearrangement joins TRBV7-9 to TRBJ2-1; 7 nucleotides align to TRBD1. Trimming took 4 bases from V and 4 from J; bases not matched to a gene: 7. Germline CDR1 is SEHNR and CDR2 is FQNEAQ (reference sequence). The CDR3 sequence is 15 residues long. CDR3 nucleotide sequence: TGTGCCAGCAGCTCCACGGGACAGCTTTACAATGAGCAGTTCTTC. Its protein is CASSSTGQLYNEQFF.

The chain carries TRBV29-1 and TRBJ1-5, with D hard to call. The CDR3 totals 13 residues. With 4 bases removed from V and 6 bases from J, the gap between germline ends came to 13 bases. Germline V gene lookup returns CDR1 SQVTM and CDR2 ANQGSEA. The CDR3 protein is CSVVWQIGQPQHF. The DNA for the CDR3 is TGCAGCGTTGTATGGCAGATCGGTCAGCCCCAGCATTTT.

This clone appeared a single time. The chain has TRBV24-1 and TRBJ2-1; 8 bases map to TRBD1. J was trimmed by 7 bases and V by 8 bases; bases with no gene match: 3. The CDR3 runs to 12 residues. The V gene's germline CDR1 is KGHDR and CDR2 SFDVKD. CDR3 protein: CATNDRGNEQFF. CDR3 DNA sequence: TGTGCCACCAATGACAGGGGTAATGAGCAGTTCTTC.

V is TRBV19 and J is TRBJ1-1; D is uncertain. This CDR3 has 13 amino acids. Trimming pared 1 base from V and 5 bases from J, leaving 8 bases between. CDR1 is LNHDA, CDR2 SQIVND, per germline (reference sequence). CDR3 in DNA: TGTGCCAGTAGTATAGGAGGGTTTACTGAAGCTTTCTTT. Its translation: CASSIGGFTEAFF.

The V call is TRBV7-2, the J call TRBJ1-1; 11 nucleotides match TRBD1. Trimming at V came to 0 bases and at J to 0 bases, leaving 9 bases not matched to a gene. Germline V gives CDR1 SGHTA, CDR2 FQGNSA. The CDR3 contains 19 residues. The CDR3 reads CASSLAEGQGDFMNTEAFF. CDR3 DNA sequence: TGTGCCAGCAGCTTAGCTGAGGGACAGGGGGATTTCATGAACACTGAAGCTTTCTTT.

V and J are TRBV21-1 and TRBJ2-1; TRBD1, the table's D call, was not compared with the DNA. TRBV21-1 is a pseudogene locus. The CDR3 length is 15 residues. The CDR3 loop is CASSRGTGLNNEQFF. The CDR3 DNA reads as TGTGCCAGCAGCCGAGGGACAGGGTTGAACAATGAGCAGTTCTTC.

The V and J genes are TRBV7-2 and TRBJ2-1; D gene ambiguous. Trimming pared 1 base from V and 3 bases from J, leaving 4 bases between. This CDR3 is built from 13 residues. Germline loops: CDR1 SGHTA, CDR2 FQGNSA. The CDR3: CASSLGDYNEQFF. CDR3 bases: TGTGCCAGCAGCTTAGGTGACTACAATGAGCAGTTCTTC.

The chain couples TRBV4-1 to TRBJ1-2, with 8 bases identical to TRBD1. The CDR3 has 14 residues. CDR1 MGHRA and CDR2 YSYEKL come from the germline V gene. Germline trimming cut 1 base from V and 2 bases from J; bases unmatched to any gene: 0. The CDR3 DNA is TGCGCCAGCAGCCAAGGGACAGGGAACTATGGCTACACCTTC. It codes for CASSQGTGNYGYTF.

This clone has a handful of counts. This chain uses TRBV7-9 with TRBJ2-7, with D possibly matching TRBD2 (5 bases). This CDR3 contains 15 residues. The germline V gene encodes CDR1 SEHNR and CDR2 FQNEAQ (reference sequence). The V end lost 6 bases, the J end lost 3 bases, and 18 bases lay between the germline ends. CDR3 in DNA: TGTGCCAGCAGGGCCGGGGAACAAGGGAGCTACGAGCAGTACTTC. This gives the protein CASRAGEQGSYEQYF.

The rearrangement uses TRBV29-1 and TRBJ1-1; D not certain. Trimming shortened V by 3 bases and J by 0 bases, and 8 bases separated the two germline ends. CDR1 is SQVTM and CDR2 is ANQGSEA in the germline V gene. This CDR3 is 13 amino acids long. The CDR3 DNA reads TGCAGCGTTGAGACGGCATTGAACACTGAAGCTTTCTTT. Amino acids: CSVETALNTEAFF.

The CDR3 loop is CASSEAGTGSGYTF. The CDR3 region has the DNA TGTGCCAGCAGTGAGGCCGGGACAGGATCTGGCTACACCTTC. The chain recombines TRBV2 with TRBJ1-2, with 8 bases fitting TRBD1. CDR1 and CDR2 (germline): SNHLY, FYNNEI. Trimming at V came to 3 bases and at J to 7 bases, leaving 7 bases not matched to a gene. This CDR3 is 14 amino acids long. The full variable domain, its missing parts supplied by reference TRBV2 and TRBJ1-2, is EPEVTQTPSHQVTQMGQEVILRCVPISNHLYFYWYRQILGQKVEFLVSFYNNEISEKSEIFDDQFSVERPDGSNFTLKIRSTKLEDSAMYFCASSEAGTGSGYTFGSGTRLTVV.

The rearrangement uses TRBV6-5 and TRBJ2-7, with a weak D call TRBD1 (5 bases). The CDR3 consists of 13 residues. V gave up 6 bases and J gave up 6 bases, with 15 bases separating them. The germline gives CDR1 MNHEY, CDR2 SVGAGI. The CDR3 loop reads CASRFQGTVEQYF. The CDR3 coding sequence is TGTGCCAGCAGATTCCAGGGAACGGTCGAGCAGTACTTC.

The chain recombines TRBV6-2 or TRBV6-3 with TRBJ2-5; D possibly corresponds to TRBD1 (6 bases). CDR3 length: 15 amino acids. The germline V gene encodes CDR1 MNHEY and CDR2 SVGEGT. Trimming took off 2 bases at V and 1 base at J, with 11 bases between the two ends. The DNA of the CDR3 is TGTGCCAGCAGTTACGTGGGGACACGCCAAGAGACCCAGTACTTC. It codes for CASSYVGTRQETQYF.

The sample holds one count of this clone. The chain employs TRBV7-2 and TRBJ2-3; 12 nucleotides match TRBD2. This CDR3 has 14 residues. Germline CDR1 is SGHTA and CDR2 is FQGNSA. The V segment lost 5 bases and the J segment 6 bases; nucleotides outside the gene matches: 3. The DNA for the CDR3 is TGTGCCAGCAGCCTTGGGACTAGCGGGGATACGCAGTATTTT. Translation gives CASSLGTSGDTQYF.